This T cell receptor (beta chain) was sequenced in a study of shared clonotypes between healthy human individuals. About the study: The plates for each donor numbered three CD4 naive, three CD4 memory, two CD8 naive and one CD8 memory.

With regard to this clone: Its antigen remains unknown.

Germline V gene sequence: CDR1 MDHEN, CDR2 SYDVKM. Unmatched junction bases numbered 16, after V lost 6 bases and J lost 7 bases. The CDR3 sequence is 17 residues long. The naive CD8 fraction comprised CD45RO-negative cells positively selected for CCR7 and excluded terminally differentiated effector memory CD45RA+ cells. A roughly 200 ng quantity of DNA, some 30,000 T cell genomes, went into the sorted-subset replicate PCRs. Profiling relied on immunoSEQ multiplex PCR, and the TCRdb table lists in-frame clones only, not all of them. Of 650,000 to 800,000 clones listed, about 91% are singletons. Findings and limits, study-wide: Non-shared clonotypes were found to have lower generation probabilities than the clonotypes that were shared by all four of the sorted-subset donors.

The TCR was taken from a man younger than 40 in good health. V gene TRBV28 combines with J gene TRBJ2-1; 9 bases match TRBD2. Sequenced: naive CD8+ T cells sorted from blood. The CDR3 DNA is TGTGCCAGCAGCTCCCGGCTAGCGGGAAAGCGACGGAATGAGCAGTTCTTC. This encodes CASSSRLAGKRRNEQFF.